This note documents a single TCR beta chain sequence. The antigen remains undetermined. The data belong to a study of shared clonotypes between healthy human individuals. CDR1 and CDR2 (germline): MDHEN, SYDVKM. V lost 8 bases to trimming and J lost 0 bases, with 11 bases between them. The CDR3 has 14 residues. Generated by immunoSEQ multiplex PCR, the TCRdb table keeps only in-frame clones and is missing some. Among over a million clones, roughly 96% were seen once, and the ten largest hold roughly 1.2%. Study-wide findings and caveats: Non-shared clonotypes had lower generation probabilities than those shared by all four donors.

Source material: naive CD4+ T cells sorted from blood. Subset defined: CD45RA+ positively selected. The rearrangement links TRBV28 to TRBJ2-1; D remains ambiguous. The source of this sequence is a man aged 30-40 years in good health. DNA of the CDR3: TGTGCCAGCTCTCTGATCGTCTCCTACAATGAGCAGTTCTTC. Its protein is CASSLIVSYNEQFF.